In its sample, the clone carrying this T cell receptor beta chain was seen a few times. V shed 1 base and J shed 10 bases, with 11 bases lying between them. Per the germline V gene, CDR1 is SGHDN and CDR2 is FVKESK. The CDR3 is 13 residues long. The data were obtained in a study of blood T cell repertoires in COVID-19. Study context: Some COVID-19 samples were acute and others convalescent; all came from the United States, Italy and Spain. PBMCs, B-cell-depleted T cells, or T cells provided the cDNA or gDNA that made up the material.

Sequenced by immunoSEQ multiplex PCR; TCRdb stores in-frame clones only, minus some. The repertoire consists of approximately 110,000 clones, with about 84% occurring once and the leading ten covering roughly 4.9%. The chain recombines TRBV14 with TRBJ2-1, with D hard to call. Input material: peripheral blood. This sequence was found in a human donor in a cohort sampled during active COVID-19. For the CDR3, the DNA is TGTGCCAGCAGCCAAGGCCCAAGAGGCGAGCAGTTCTTC. This codes for CASSQGPRGEQFF.